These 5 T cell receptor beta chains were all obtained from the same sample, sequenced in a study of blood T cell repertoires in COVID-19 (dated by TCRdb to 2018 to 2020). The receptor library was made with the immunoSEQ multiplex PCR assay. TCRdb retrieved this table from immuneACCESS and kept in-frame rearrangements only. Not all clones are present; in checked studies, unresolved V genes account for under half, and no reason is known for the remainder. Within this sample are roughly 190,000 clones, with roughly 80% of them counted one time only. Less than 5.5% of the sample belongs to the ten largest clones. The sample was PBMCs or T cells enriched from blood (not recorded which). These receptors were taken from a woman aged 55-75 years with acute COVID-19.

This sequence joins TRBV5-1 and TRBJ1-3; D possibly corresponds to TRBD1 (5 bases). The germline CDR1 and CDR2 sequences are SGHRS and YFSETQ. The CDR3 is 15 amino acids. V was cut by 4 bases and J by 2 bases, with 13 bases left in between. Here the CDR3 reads CASSGGTAPGNTIYF. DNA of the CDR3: TGCGCCAGCAGCGGGGGGACCGCCCCTGGAAACACCATATATTTT.

CDR3 amino acids: CASSIVGGGGANVLTF. The CDR3 bases are TGTGCCAGTAGTATAGTAGGGGGCGGAGGGGCCAACGTCCTGACTTTC. The rearrangement joins TRBV19 to TRBJ2-6, with TRBD1 matching over 7 bases. The CDR3 spans 16 residues. The V segment lost 1 base and the J segment 4 bases; nucleotides outside the gene matches: 4. From germline, CDR1 is LNHDA and CDR2 SQIVND (reference sequence).

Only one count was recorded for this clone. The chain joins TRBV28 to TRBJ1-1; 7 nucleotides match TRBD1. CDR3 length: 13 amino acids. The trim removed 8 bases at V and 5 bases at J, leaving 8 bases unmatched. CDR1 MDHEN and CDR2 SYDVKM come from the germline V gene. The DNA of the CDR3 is TGTGCCAGCTTGATAGGGGGCAGGACTGAAGCTTTCTTT. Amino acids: CASLIGGRTEAFF. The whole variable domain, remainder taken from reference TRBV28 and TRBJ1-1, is DVKVTQSSRYLVKRTGEKVFLECVQDMDHENMFWYRQDPGLGLRLIYFSYDVKMKEKGDIPEGYSVSREKKERFSLILESASTNQTSMYLCASLIGGRTEAFFGQGTRLTVV.

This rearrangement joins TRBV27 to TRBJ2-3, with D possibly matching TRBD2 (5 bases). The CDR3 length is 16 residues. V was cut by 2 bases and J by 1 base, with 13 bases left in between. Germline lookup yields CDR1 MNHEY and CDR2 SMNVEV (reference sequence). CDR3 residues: CASSLVRGRGTDTQYF. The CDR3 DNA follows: TGTGCCAGCAGTTTAGTACGCGGGCGGGGCACAGATACGCAGTATTTT.

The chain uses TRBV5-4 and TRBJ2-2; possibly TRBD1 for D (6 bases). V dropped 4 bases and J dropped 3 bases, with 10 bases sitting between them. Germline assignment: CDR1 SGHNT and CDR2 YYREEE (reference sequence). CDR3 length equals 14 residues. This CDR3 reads CASSPDSYTGELFF. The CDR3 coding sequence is TGTGCCAGCAGCCCGGACAGCTACACCGGGGAGCTGTTTTTT. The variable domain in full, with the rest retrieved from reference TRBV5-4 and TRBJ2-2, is ETGVTQSPTHLIKTRGQQVTLRCSSQSGHNTVSWYQQALGQGPQFIFQYYREEENGRGNFPPRFSGLQFPNYSSELNVNALELDDSALYLCASSPDSYTGELFFGEGSRLTVL.